Listed below are T cell receptor beta chains from one sample, sequenced in a study of STAT5B mutations in CD4+ large granular lymphocyte leukemia. Libraries were prepared by immunoSEQ multiplex PCR; TCRdb keeps only in-frame clonotypes and omits some of them. The table has 25,000 to 30,000 clones, 65% to 80% seen once. Material: CD4+ T cells from blood buffy coats. These receptors originate from a human donor in good health. Each CDR3 is given with its conserved first and last residue. A D gene is named only where the DNA matches it firmly. Where a row states a size, it is once, few, many or the class of an expanded clone; other rows omit it.

j_gene: TRBJ1-2
d_gene: .
v_gene: TRBV6-5
abundance: .
CDR3aa: CASRKYREGYTF
CDR3nt: TGTGCCAGCAGAAAATACAGGGAAGGCTACACCTTC

j_gene: TRBJ2-3
d_gene: TRBD2
v_gene: TRBV9
abundance: .
CDR3aa: CASSGTSFSTDTQYF
CDR3nt: TGTGCCAGCAGCGGGACTAGTTTTAGTACAGATACGCAGTATTTT

j_gene: TRBJ1-2
d_gene: TRBD1
v_gene: TRBV30
abundance: .
CDR3aa: CAWRGTGTNYGYTF
CDR3nt: TGTGCCTGGAGGGGGACAGGAACTAACTATGGCTACACCTTC

j_gene: TRBJ1-3
d_gene: .
v_gene: TRBV5-1
abundance: .
CDR3aa: CASSLVASGNTIYF
CDR3nt: TGCGCCAGCAGCTTGGTCGCCTCTGGAAACACCATATATTTT

j_gene: TRBJ2-3
d_gene: TRBD1
v_gene: TRBV7-6
abundance: .
CDR3aa: CASSLRTGGDTQYF
CDR3nt: TGTGCCAGCAGCTTGCGGACAGGGGGAGATACGCAGTATTTT

j_gene: TRBJ2-3
d_gene: .
v_gene: TRBV28
abundance: .
CDR3aa: CASTNGDLIGQYF
CDR3nt: TGTGCCAGCACCAACGGAGACCTTATTGGGCAGTATTTT

j_gene: TRBJ2-1
d_gene: .
v_gene: TRBV19
abundance: .
CDR3aa: CASSMSARSGNEQFF
CDR3nt: TGTGCCAGTAGTATGTCAGCGAGGTCGGGCAATGAGCAGTTCTTC

j_gene: TRBJ1-1
d_gene: .
v_gene: TRBV7-2
abundance: few
CDR3aa: CASRKPANTEAFF
CDR3nt: TGTGCCAGCAGGAAGCCGGCGAACACTGAAGCTTTCTTT

j_gene: TRBJ1-1
d_gene: .
v_gene: TRBV10-3
abundance: .
CDR3aa: CAISGEGGRRNTEAFF
CDR3nt: TGTGCCATCAGTGGGGAGGGGGGCAGAAGGAACACTGAAGCTTTCTTT

j_gene: TRBJ2-7
d_gene: TRBD1
v_gene: TRBV27
abundance: .
CDR3aa: CASRSGQILGEQYF
CDR3nt: TGTGCCAGCAGGTCGGGACAGATCCTTGGGGAGCAGTACTTC

j_gene: TRBJ2-3
d_gene: .
v_gene: TRBV27
abundance: .
CDR3aa: CASSHAGADTQYF
CDR3nt: TGTGCCAGCAGTCACGCAGGGGCAGATACGCAGTATTTT

j_gene: TRBJ2-3
d_gene: .
v_gene: TRBV25-1
abundance: once
CDR3aa: CASSEIGGSGSTDTQYF
CDR3nt: TGTGCCAGCAGTGAAATAGGGGGTAGCGGTAGCACAGATACGCAGTATTTT

j_gene: TRBJ2-1
d_gene: .
v_gene: TRBV15
abundance: .
CDR3aa: CATSRRAIDNEQFF
CDR3nt: TGTGCCACCAGCAGGAGGGCCATCGACAATGAGCAGTTCTTC

j_gene: TRBJ2-5
d_gene: .
v_gene: TRBV20-1
abundance: .
CDR3aa: CSAREGETQYF
CDR3nt: TGCAGTGCTAGGGAGGGGGAGACCCAGTACTTC

j_gene: TRBJ2-6
d_gene: .
v_gene: TRBV19
abundance: .
CDR3aa: CASRRDANSGANVLTF
CDR3nt: TGTGCCAGCCGGCGGGACGCCAACTCTGGGGCCAACGTCCTGACTTTC

j_gene: TRBJ2-7
d_gene: .
v_gene: TRBV7-9
abundance: .
CDR3aa: CASSLRSPLLDEQYF
CDR3nt: TGTGCCAGCAGCCTCAGGTCCCCTCTGTTGGACGAGCAGTACTTC

j_gene: TRBJ2-3
d_gene: .
v_gene: TRBV7-2
abundance: .
CDR3aa: CASTPRGGLTDTQYF
CDR3nt: TGTGCCAGCACCCCCAGAGGGGGGTTAACAGATACGCAGTATTTT

j_gene: TRBJ2-2
d_gene: TRBD2
v_gene: TRBV7-2
abundance: .
CDR3aa: CASSLGGRGGSGELFF
CDR3nt: TGTGCCAGCAGCTTAGGCGGGCGGGGGGGATCCGGGGAGCTGTTTTTT

j_gene: TRBJ1-6
d_gene: .
v_gene: TRBV27
abundance: .
CDR3aa: CASSFKDRGGGSPLHF
CDR3nt: TGTGCCAGCAGTTTCAAGGATAGGGGGGGAGGGTCACCCCTCCACTTT

j_gene: TRBJ2-5
d_gene: .
v_gene: TRBV7-8
abundance: .
CDR3aa: CASSLARQIQETQYF
CDR3nt: TGTGCCAGCAGCTTAGCCCGACAAATACAAGAGACCCAGTACTTC

j_gene: TRBJ2-2
d_gene: TRBD1
v_gene: TRBV11-2
abundance: .
CDR3aa: CASSLQGANTGELFF
CDR3nt: TGTGCCAGCAGCTTACAGGGGGCGAACACCGGGGAGCTGTTTTTT

j_gene: TRBJ1-5
d_gene: .
v_gene: TRBV6-6
abundance: .
CDR3aa: CASRTYSNQPQHF
CDR3nt: TGTGCCAGCAGAACCTATAGCAATCAGCCCCAGCATTTT

j_gene: TRBJ1-4
d_gene: .
v_gene: TRBV30
abundance: .
CDR3aa: CAWSTWGEKLFF
CDR3nt: TGTGCCTGGAGCACCTGGGGTGAAAAACTGTTTTTT

j_gene: TRBJ1-6
d_gene: .
v_gene: TRBV9
abundance: few
CDR3aa: CASSVQGNSPLHF
CDR3nt: TGTGCCAGCAGCGTCCAGGGGAATTCACCCCTCCACTTT

j_gene: TRBJ1-3
d_gene: .
v_gene: TRBV6-1
abundance: .
CDR3aa: CASSATVSGNTIYF
CDR3nt: TGTGCCAGCAGTGCGACAGTCTCTGGAAACACCATATATTTT

j_gene: TRBJ1-1
d_gene: TRBD1
v_gene: TRBV27
abundance: few
CDR3aa: CASSQQGFTEAFF
CDR3nt: TGTGCCAGCAGTCAACAGGGGTTCACTGAAGCTTTCTTT